This entry lists 23 T cell receptor beta chains sequenced from one sample in a study of blood T cell repertoires in COVID-19. This table comes from immunoSEQ multiplex PCR, and its TCRdb copy is limited to in-frame clones, with some not included. The profile shows more than 300,000 clones, 90% of them singletons. What was sequenced was PBMCs or T cells enriched from blood (not recorded which). The source is a woman younger than 45 who had been exposed to COVID-19.

This chain uses TRBV13 with TRBJ2-2; TRBD1 agrees at 8 bases. The CDR3 is 15 amino acids. From germline, CDR1 is PRHDT and CDR2 FYEKMQ (reference sequence). Germline trimming cut 5 bases from V and 7 bases from J; bases unmatched to any gene: 9. CDR3 sequence: CASSALGQAHGELFF. CDR3 nucleotide sequence: TGTGCCAGCAGCGCGTTGGGACAGGCACACGGGGAGCTGTTTTTT.

The chain joins TRBV27 to TRBJ1-1; TRBD1 is a possible D gene (5 bases). The CDR3 consists of 14 residues. The germline V gene has CDR1 MNHEY and CDR2 SMNVEV (reference sequence). V lost 5 bases, J lost 3 bases, and 13 bases lay in between. As DNA, the CDR3 is TGTGCCAGCAGTCGAACCCAGGGATACACTGAAGCTTTCTTT. This translates into CASSRTQGYTEAFF.

This chain uses TRBV5-1 with TRBJ1-2, with D possibly TRBD1 on 5 matching bases. Trimming stripped 0 bases from V and 8 bases from J, with 17 bases between. The CDR3 has 15 residues. The germline V gene has CDR1 SGHRS and CDR2 YFSETQ. This chain's CDR3 is CASSLAGQTRVGYTF. DNA of the CDR3: TGCGCCAGCAGCTTGGCAGGGCAAACACGGGTGGGCTACACCTTC.

The V and J genes are TRBV5-1 and TRBJ2-5, with TRBD1 matching over 8 bases. J was trimmed by 5 bases and V by 4 bases; bases with no gene match: 7. Germline V gene data show CDR1 as SGHRS and CDR2 as YFSETQ. This CDR3 has 14 residues. The CDR3: CASSDITGGETQYF. Written as DNA, the CDR3 is TGCGCCAGCAGCGATATAACAGGGGGGGAGACCCAGTACTTC.

CDR3 nucleotide sequence: TGTGCCAGCAGCCAGGGCCAGGGTACCGGTATCTACGAGCAGTACTTC. It is translated as CASSQGQGTGIYEQYF. The chain joins TRBV5-6 to TRBJ2-7; possibly TRBD1 for D (5 bases). The germline V gene has CDR1 SGHDT and CDR2 YYEEEE. The CDR3 has 16 residues. The V end lost 4 bases, the J end lost 3 bases, and 20 bases lay between the germline ends.

The chain carries TRBV11-2 and TRBJ1-2, with D possibly being TRBD1 (5 bases). V lost 0 bases, J lost 4 bases, and 9 bases lay in between. CDR3 size: 14 residues. CDR1 SGHAT and CDR2 FQNNGV come from the germline V gene. CDR3 nucleotides: TGTGCCAGCAGCTTAGACAGGGCGTTCTATGGCTACACCTTC. Protein: CASSLDRAFYGYTF.

This clone was recorded once. The V gene is TRBV18, the J gene TRBJ1-4; a possible D gene is TRBD1 (6 bases). CDR3 size: 14 residues. Germline V gives CDR1 KGHSH, CDR2 LQKENI. V dropped 3 bases and J dropped 8 bases, with 13 bases sitting between them. CDR3 loop: CASSPKSGGEKLFF. The CDR3 nucleotides are TGTGCCAGCTCACCTAAGAGTGGGGGCGAAAAACTGTTTTTT.

The genes are TRBV5-4 and TRBJ1-2, with TRBD1 matching 10 bases. J gave up 2 bases and V 4 bases, and 5 bases lay outside the gene matches. CDR1 and CDR2 (germline): SGHNT, YYREEE (reference sequence). CDR3 size: 15 residues. In DNA, the CDR3 is TGTGCCAGCAGCGCCCGGGACAGGGGCAACTATGGCTACACCTTC. This gives the protein CASSARDRGNYGYTF.

The chain links TRBV5-3 to TRBJ2-5; D remains unclear. TRBV5-3 is recorded as an ORF, its role being uncertain. With 0 bases removed from V and 7 bases from J, the gap between germline ends came to 13 bases. This CDR3 region has 14 residues. This chain's CDR3 is CARSLARCGRTQYF. The CDR3 DNA reads as TGTGCCAGAAGCTTGGCCCGCTGTGGTAGGACCCAGTACTTC.

The genes are TRBV11-2 and TRBJ2-1; D ambiguous. This CDR3 is built from 12 residues. CDR1 SGHAT and CDR2 FQNNGV come from the germline V gene. The ends were cut back, 5 bases at V and 7 bases at J, with 9 bases in the middle. CDR3 coding DNA: TGTGCCAGCAGCCCCACAAGAAATGAGCAGTTCTTC. Translation gives CASSPTRNEQFF.

This chain connects TRBV4-1 to TRBJ2-7; 7 nucleotides agree with TRBD1. After removal of 0 bases from V and 6 bases from J, the junction contained 8 bases not matched to a gene. This CDR3 is 15 amino acids long. Germline assignment: CDR1 MGHRA and CDR2 YSYEKL. CDR3 protein: CASSQDSGTGAEQYF. The CDR3, as DNA: TGCGCCAGCAGCCAAGATTCAGGAACAGGGGCCGAGCAGTACTTC.

The V and J genes are TRBV5-1 and TRBJ1-6, with D tentatively TRBD1 (6 bases). Looked up from germline, CDR1 is SGHRS and CDR2 is YFSETQ. V lost 4 bases and J 7 bases, leaving 6 bases between the germline ends. CDR3 size: 12 residues. Here the CDR3 DNA reads TGCGCCAGCAGCGACAGGAATTCACCCCTCCACTTT. Protein: CASSDRNSPLHF.

This clone was recorded only once. The CDR3 coding sequence is TGTGCCAGCAGCTGGGGGGGGAGCAGCGGGACTCAGTTCGATACGCAGTATTTT. It is translated as CASSWGGSSGTQFDTQYF. V gene TRBV5-8 combines with J gene TRBJ2-3; TRBD2 matches at 7 bases. Trimming at V came to 3 bases and at J to 6 bases, leaving 19 bases not matched to a gene. The CDR3 loop spans 18 amino acids. Germline V gene data show CDR1 as SGHTS and CDR2 as YDEGEE.

The chain carries TRBV5-1 and TRBJ1-6, with TRBD1 as a possible D gene (6 bases). Trimming removed 0 bases at V and 6 bases at J, with 7 bases between. The CDR3 length is 14 residues. Germline V CDR1 and CDR2: SGHRS, YFSETQ. CDR3 nucleotide sequence: TGCGCCAGCAGCTTGGGGACAGCTAATTCACCCCTCCACTTT. Translated: CASSLGTANSPLHF.

The chain has TRBV18 and TRBJ1-1; 8 nucleotides line up with TRBD1. Germline lookup yields CDR1 KGHSH and CDR2 LQKENI. Germline trimming cut 8 bases from V and 1 base from J; bases unmatched to any gene: 3. This CDR3 spans 13 amino acids. The CDR3 reads CASLGQGNTEAFF. The DNA for the CDR3 is TGTGCCAGCCTTGGACAGGGGAACACTGAAGCTTTCTTT.

This rearrangement joins TRBV3-1 (or the pseudogene TRBV3-2) to TRBJ2-2, with 9 nucleotides matching TRBD1. CDR3 size: 15 residues. Trimming took 4 bases from V and 8 from J; bases not matched to a gene: 8. Germline CDR1 reads LGHDT; CDR2 reads YNNKEL (reference sequence). CDR3 protein: CASSPRQGVTGELFF. The CDR3 DNA sequence: TGTGCCAGCAGCCCACGACAGGGGGTAACTGGGGAGCTGTTTTTT.

V and J are TRBV24-1 and TRBJ2-3, with 13 bases identical to TRBD2. The CDR3 loop spans 16 amino acids. Trimming removed 4 bases from V and 7 bases from J; junction bases left unmatched: 7. Looked up from germline, CDR1 is KGHDR and CDR2 is SFDVKD. The CDR3 here is CATSEGTSGDINTQYF. The DNA for the CDR3 is TGTGCCACCAGTGAAGGGACTAGCGGGGATATTAATACGCAGTATTTT.

This clone has only one observation. J is TRBJ1-2 and V is TRBV4-1; 10 positions match TRBD1. The trim removed 5 bases at V and 0 bases at J, leaving 9 bases unmatched. The germline V gene has CDR1 MGHRA and CDR2 YSYEKL. This CDR3 contains 17 residues. CDR3 sequence reads: CASSTGQGSRANYGYTF. CDR3 bases: TGCGCCAGCAGCACGGGACAGGGGTCAAGGGCTAACTATGGCTACACCTTC.

The chain employs TRBV6-4 and TRBJ1-2, with D perhaps matching TRBD1 (5 bases). V lost 2 bases and J 8 bases, leaving 21 bases between the germline ends. This CDR3 contains 16 residues. Germline CDR1 reads MRHNA; CDR2 reads SNTAGT. DNA of the CDR3: TGTGCCAGCAGTGACCCGCTTGGAAAGGGGAGGGGAGGCTACACCTTC. Amino acid sequence: CASSDPLGKGRGGYTF.

The rearrangement uses TRBV10-3 and TRBJ2-7; 12 bases align to TRBD2. The CDR3 is made up of 15 amino acids. V shed 4 bases, J shed 0 bases, and the junction held 1 base outside the gene matches. Germline values: CDR1 ENHRY, CDR2 SYGVKD. The chain's CDR3 is CAISGTSGASYEQYF. The CDR3, as DNA: TGTGCCATCAGTGGGACTAGCGGGGCCTCCTACGAGCAGTACTTC.

J is TRBJ2-4 and V is TRBV14, with 7 bases that match TRBD2. Losses at the gene ends were 3 bases for V and 8 bases for J; bases not matched to a gene: 4. The CDR3 totals 13 residues. CDR1 and CDR2 (germline): SGHDN, FVKESK. This chain's CDR3 is CASSQEGRDIQYF. CDR3 bases: TGTGCCAGCAGCCAGGAGGGGAGGGACATTCAGTACTTC.

The rearrangement links TRBV27 to TRBJ2-1, with 8 bases that match TRBD1. Germline-derived CDR1 and CDR2 are MNHEY and SMNVEV (reference sequence). Germline trimming cut 5 bases from V and 1 base from J; bases unmatched to any gene: 4. This CDR3 is built from 15 residues. CDR3 loop: CASSLQGASYNEQFF. CDR3 DNA: TGTGCCAGCAGTCTCCAGGGGGCATCCTACAATGAGCAGTTCTTC.

This chain links TRBV4-1 with TRBJ2-2, with 14 bases aligning to TRBD2. Germline V gene sequence: CDR1 MGHRA, CDR2 YSYEKL. V shed 5 bases and J 2 bases; nucleotides not matched to a gene: 16. The CDR3 totals 21 residues. This chain's CDR3 is CASSMGGARTSGGPNTGELFF. In DNA form, the CDR3 reads TGCGCCAGCAGCATGGGAGGGGCCCGGACTAGCGGGGGGCCAAACACCGGGGAGCTGTTTTTT.